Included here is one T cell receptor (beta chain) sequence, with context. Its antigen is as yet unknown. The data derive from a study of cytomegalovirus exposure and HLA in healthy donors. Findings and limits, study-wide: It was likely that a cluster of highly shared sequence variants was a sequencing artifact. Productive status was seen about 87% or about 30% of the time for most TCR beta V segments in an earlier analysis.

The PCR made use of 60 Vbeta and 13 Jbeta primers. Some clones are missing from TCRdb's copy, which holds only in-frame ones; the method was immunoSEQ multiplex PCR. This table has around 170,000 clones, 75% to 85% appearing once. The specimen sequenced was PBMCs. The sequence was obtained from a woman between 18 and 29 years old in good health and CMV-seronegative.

CDR3 DNA: TGTGCCAGCAGCTTTGGGCAGGGGGCGAAGGAACTGTTTTTT. It encodes CASSFGQGAKELFF. This sequence joins TRBV7-9 and TRBJ1-4; the match to TRBD1 covers 8 bases. The germline V gene has CDR1 SEHNR and CDR2 FQNEAQ (reference sequence). Trimming removed 3 bases from V and 12 bases from J; junction bases left unmatched: 9. CDR3 length: 14 amino acids.